This passage covers 20 T cell receptor beta chains from one sample sequenced in a study of OX40 agonist ivuxolimab in advanced cancers. Method: immunoSEQ multiplex PCR; TCRdb's copy keeps in-frame clones and lacks some. The profile shows roughly 64,000 clones, 75% to 95% of them singletons. Here the sequenced sample was CD4+ or CD8+ T cells sorted from blood, taken in a trial of the OX40 agonist ivuxolimab. Receptors were obtained from an adult with an advanced solid tumor such as melanoma, head and neck, liver or kidney cancer.

This chain uses TRBV30 with TRBJ1-1; tentatively, D is TRBD1 (5 bases). The CDR3 has 14 amino acids. The V end lost 3 bases, the J end lost 1 base, and 12 bases lay between the germline ends. Germline values: CDR1 GTSNPN, CDR2 SVGIG (reference sequence). The chain's CDR3 is CAWRGTGGNTEAFF. CDR3 in DNA: TGTGCCTGGAGGGGAACAGGCGGGAACACTGAAGCTTTCTTT. The full variable domain, rest sourced from reference TRBV30 and TRBJ1-1, is SQTIHQWPATLVQPVGSPLSLECTVEGTSNPNLYWYRQAAGRGLQLLFYSVGIGQISSEVPQNLSASRPQDRQFILSSKKLLLSDSGFYLCAWRGTGGNTEAFFGQGTRLTVV.

The gene calls are TRBV6-6 and TRBJ1-3; 8 nucleotides align to TRBD1. The V gene's germline CDR1 is MNHNY and CDR2 SVGAGI (reference sequence). V shed 6 bases, J shed 0 bases, and the junction held 7 bases outside the gene matches. The CDR3 runs to 16 residues. The CDR3 DNA follows: TGTGCCAGCAGACAGACAGGGGTCCCCTCTGGAAACACCATATATTTT. Protein product: CASRQTGVPSGNTIYF.

The chain employs TRBV14 and TRBJ1-2; 8 nucleotides agree with TRBD1. This CDR3 has 15 residues. Per germline, CDR1 SGHDN and CDR2 FVKESK. V gave up 3 bases and J gave up 4 bases; unmatched junction bases: 7. For the CDR3, the DNA is TGTGCCAGCAGCCAGCAGGGGGCCGCGTCCTATGGCTACACCTTC. The encoded protein is CASSQQGAASYGYTF.

The gene calls are TRBV11-2 and TRBJ2-5, with TRBD1 as a possible D gene (6 bases). Germline V gene sequence: CDR1 SGHAT, CDR2 FQNNGV. Deletions cut 0 bases from V and 13 bases from J, with 15 bases between. This CDR3 contains 13 residues. CDR3 sequence reads: CASSLDGGSFLYF. The CDR3 nucleotides read TGTGCCAGCAGCTTAGATGGGGGCTCCTTTTTGTACTTC.

For this clone: The junction shows a germline mismatch at one end, possibly a read error. This sequence joins TRBV7-7 and TRBJ1-1; D not certain. CDR1 and CDR2 from the germline V gene are SSHAT and FNYEAQ (reference sequence). The CDR3 has 11 residues. The CDR3 coding sequence is TGTGCTAGCAGCCCCCCCACTGAAGCTTTCTTT. Translating gives CASSPPTEAFF.

The V gene is TRBV18, the J gene TRBJ1-5; 8 bases agree with TRBD1. The CDR3 length is 15 residues. J was trimmed by 7 bases and V by 3 bases; bases with no gene match: 8. Germline loops: CDR1 KGHSH, CDR2 LQKENI. In DNA form, the CDR3 reads TGTGCCAGCTCACCGAGCGACAGGGGTACGCAGCCCCAGCATTTT. Its protein is CASSPSDRGTQPQHF.

The V call is TRBV27, the J call TRBJ2-5; perhaps TRBD1 as D (5 bases). The J call may be faulty, since TRBJ2-7 better matches the DNA end. The germline V gene has CDR1 MNHEY and CDR2 SMNVEV (reference sequence). This CDR3 contains 14 residues. The CDR3 DNA reads as TGTGCCAGCAGTTTGTTTATGGGGCCCTACGAGCAGTACTTC. This sequence encodes CASSLFMGPYEQYF.

The rearrangement uses TRBV6-5 and TRBJ2-7, with D hard to call. The germline gives CDR1 MNHEY, CDR2 SVGAGI. The germline V and J ends were trimmed by 6 bases and 5 bases, with 11 bases remaining between them. The CDR3 is 12 residues long. For the CDR3, the DNA is TGTGCCAGCAGCCGTACAACGGACGAGCAGTACTTC. Its translation is CASSRTTDEQYF.

CDR3 DNA sequence: TGTGCCAGCAGCTTAAGGAGAAAAGAAAAACTGTTTTTT. Protein: CASSLRRKEKLFF. The rearrangement links TRBV5-8 to TRBJ1-4; D not certain. This CDR3 has 13 amino acids. The germline V gene has CDR1 SGHTS and CDR2 YDEGEE. Trimming removed 2 bases at V and 8 bases at J, with 10 bases between.

The CDR3 DNA reads as TGTGCCAGTAGTGCCTTACCCCCTAGCACAGATACGCAGTATTTT. This codes for CASSALPPSTDTQYF. The chain employs TRBV19 and TRBJ2-3, with D uncertain. V lost 5 bases to trimming and J lost 0 bases, with 12 bases between them. The CDR3 sequence is 15 residues long. Germline CDR1 LNHDA, CDR2 SQIVND (reference sequence).

V gene TRBV11-2 combines with J gene TRBJ1-6; 8 positions agree with TRBD1. The germline CDR1 and CDR2 sequences are SGHAT and FQNNGV. The V gene end was trimmed by 4 bases and the J gene end by 7 bases; junction bases not matched to a gene: 6. The CDR3 is 15 amino acids. CDR3 sequence (DNA): TGTGCCAGCAGCTGGAACAGGGGGATGAATTCACCCCTCCACTTT. It specifies CASSWNRGMNSPLHF. The full variable domain, its missing parts supplied by reference TRBV11-2 and TRBJ1-6, is EAGVAQSPRYKIIEKRQSVAFWCNPISGHATLYWYQQILGQGPKLLIQFQNNGVVDDSQLPKDRFSAERLKGVDSTLKIQPAKLEDSAVYLCASSWNRGMNSPLHFGNGTRLTVT.

CDR3 sequence (DNA): TGTGCCAGCAGCTTGCAGGGCGTTAGGAATGAGCAGTTCTTC. Its translation is CASSLQGVRNEQFF. The chain employs TRBV11-2 and TRBJ2-1; possible D gene TRBD1, 5 bases. Trimming pared 3 bases from V and 7 bases from J, leaving 13 bases between. Per the germline V gene, CDR1 is SGHAT and CDR2 is FQNNGV. The CDR3 extends over 14 amino acids.

DNA for the CDR3: TGTGCCAGCAGCTTCGGTTCCGGGGAGCTGTTTTTT. This gives the protein CASSFGSGELFF. The chain is built from TRBV11-2 and TRBJ2-2; no clear D. Per the germline V gene, CDR1 is SGHAT and CDR2 is FQNNGV. There are 12 residues in the CDR3. The ends were cut back, 3 bases at V and 6 bases at J, with 5 bases in the middle.

The chain carries TRBV5-1 and TRBJ1-1; D is ambiguous. The CDR3 consists of 16 residues. CDR1 SGHRS and CDR2 YFSETQ come from the germline V gene. Trimming pared 3 bases from V and 1 base from J, leaving 16 bases between. CDR3 nucleotides: TGCGCCAGCAGCTCATCGGCAAGGTCTGGGAACACTGAAGCTTTCTTT. Amino acid sequence: CASSSSARSGNTEAFF.

The chain joins TRBV6-1 to TRBJ1-4; D remains unclear. This CDR3 has 12 residues. V was clipped by 1 base and J by 8 bases, with 5 bases between them. In germline, CDR1 is MNHNS, CDR2 SASEGT. The CDR3 reads CASSEVGEKLFF. Written as DNA, the CDR3 is TGTGCCAGCAGTGAAGTAGGCGAAAAACTGTTTTTT.

V and J are TRBV11-2 and TRBJ1-5, with D unclear. The V gene lost 1 base and the J gene lost 3 bases, with 7 bases spanning the gap. This CDR3 has 14 amino acids. CDR1 is SGHAT, CDR2 FQNNGV, per germline. CDR3 sequence (DNA): TGTGCCAGCAGCTTAGGATGGTCCAATCAGCCCCAGCATTTT. Its translation: CASSLGWSNQPQHF. The full variable domain, completed using reference TRBV11-2 and TRBJ1-5, is EAGVAQSPRYKIIEKRQSVAFWCNPISGHATLYWYQQILGQGPKLLIQFQNNGVVDDSQLPKDRFSAERLKGVDSTLKIQPAKLEDSAVYLCASSLGWSNQPQHFGDGTRLSIL.

This chain connects TRBV6-5 to TRBJ1-5, with D unclear. The CDR3 is 13 amino acids. V lost 0 bases and J 7 bases, leaving 7 bases between the germline ends. The germline gives CDR1 MNHEY, CDR2 SVGAGI. The CDR3 DNA reads TGTGCCAGCAGTTACTCGAACCTCCAGCCCCAGCATTTT. It translates to CASSYSNLQPQHF.

This sequence joins TRBV9 and TRBJ2-3; no definite D call. This CDR3 spans 12 amino acids. Trimming took off 3 bases at V and 6 bases at J, with 8 bases between the two ends. Germline-derived CDR1 and CDR2 are SGDLS and YYNGEE. CDR3 loop: CASSDSRDTQYF. The CDR3 DNA sequence: TGTGCCAGCAGCGATTCTCGGGATACGCAGTATTTT.

The rearrangement uses TRBV7-2 and TRBJ2-5, with 8 positions matching TRBD2. V lost 6 bases and J lost 3; bases outside the gene matches: 9. Looked up from germline, CDR1 is SGHTA and CDR2 is FQGNSA. CDR3 size: 15 residues. CDR3 coding DNA: TGTGCCAGCAGTGATAGGGGGACTAGTAAAGAGACCCAGTACTTC. Its protein product is CASSDRGTSKETQYF.

The V and J genes are TRBV2 and TRBJ1-1; D perhaps matches TRBD1 (5 bases). This CDR3 contains 13 residues. With 6 bases removed from V and 3 bases from J, the gap between germline ends came to 11 bases. Germline values: CDR1 SNHLY, CDR2 FYNNEI. DNA for the CDR3: TGTGCCAGCAGCGTTGGGGCGTACACTGAAGCTTTCTTT. Its protein is CASSVGAYTEAFF.